The 31 T cell receptor beta chains below were found in one sample sequenced in a study of spatial heterogeneity in lung cancer. This sample's time point: sample taken at primary tumor resection. The input material, whole RNA from tumor, nontumor lung or frozen PBMC, was sequenced unsorted. TCRdb recomputed calls from the 5' RACE reads with MiXCR, one row per CDR3 protein. Among 35,000 to 55,000 distinct CDR3 sequences listed, 6.5% to 8.5% were seen once. The material sequenced was PBMCs, taken at surgery. All receptors derive from a female donor with early-stage non-small cell lung cancer.

This clonotype was counted many times. The chain is built from TRBV10-3 and TRBJ1-5; no clear D. Germline-derived CDR1 and CDR2 are ENHRY and SYGVKD. This CDR3 has 14 amino acids. With 0 bases removed from V and 8 bases from J, the gap between germline ends came to 11 bases. The CDR3 bases are TGTGCCATCAGTGAGTCAGGAGGGATGAAGCCCCAGCATTTT. Its translation: CAISESGGMKPQHF.

V usage is TRBV18 and J usage is TRBJ1-2; the D gene is possibly TRBD1 (5 bases). The CDR3 sequence is 14 residues long. Germline CDR1 KGHSH, CDR2 LQKENI. V lost 0 bases and J 8 bases, leaving 13 bases between the germline ends. CDR3 sequence reads: CASSPPPGLMGYTF. The DNA of the CDR3 is TGTGCCAGCTCACCACCGCCGGGGCTAATGGGCTACACCTTC.

This clonotype was picked up a small number of times. The chain uses TRBV7-9 and TRBJ1-4, with D possibly being TRBD1 (5 bases). The CDR3 runs 14 residues. Per the germline V gene, CDR1 is SEHNR and CDR2 is FQNEAQ (reference sequence). With 2 bases removed from V and 1 base from J, the gap between germline ends came to 5 bases. The CDR3 is CASSLRGTNEKLFF. DNA for the CDR3: TGTGCCAGCAGCTTAAGGGGAACTAATGAAAAACTGTTTTTT.

In this sample, this clonotype turned up a few times. The chain recombines TRBV5-4 with TRBJ1-2; D uncertain. Trimming shortened V by 5 bases and J by 1 base, and 12 bases separated the two germline ends. This CDR3 comprises 14 residues. Per germline, CDR1 SGHNT and CDR2 YYREEE (reference sequence). In DNA form, the CDR3 reads TGTGCCAGCAGGCTATCGGGTCTTAACTATGGCTACACCTTC. Its protein is CASRLSGLNYGYTF.

This chain links TRBV7-9 with TRBJ2-7; a possible D gene is TRBD2 (5 bases). This CDR3 comprises 14 residues. The V end was cut by 5 bases, the J end by 3 bases, with 14 bases between. The germline gives CDR1 SEHNR, CDR2 FQNEAQ (reference sequence). The CDR3 is CASSIGLLGYEQYF. The CDR3 DNA is TGTGCCAGCAGCATCGGACTCCTAGGCTACGAGCAGTACTTC.

This clonotype was seen a few times. The chain couples TRBV6-5 to TRBJ1-6; no clear D gene. The CDR3 extends over 13 amino acids. Germline CDR1 MNHEY, CDR2 SVGAGI. V dropped 5 bases and J dropped 7 bases, with 9 bases sitting between them. The CDR3 DNA follows: TGTGCCAGCAGTACGCAGGCCAATTCACCCCTCCACTTT. As protein: CASSTQANSPLHF.

This clonotype has a count of ten or more. The CDR3 sequence is CASSFGTGELFF. The CDR3 DNA is TGTGCCAGCAGCTTCGGCACCGGGGAGCTGTTTTTT. The chain has TRBV7-3 and TRBJ2-2; D call uncertain. Trimming cost V 3 bases and J 4 bases, with 3 bases left between them. This CDR3 spans 12 amino acids. Germline V gene sequence: CDR1 SGHTA, CDR2 FQGTGA.

CDR3 region: CSAQRGSVLMNTEAFF. The CDR3 DNA sequence: TGCAGTGCTCAAAGGGGGTCAGTACTAATGAACACTGAAGCTTTCTTT. The rearrangement uses TRBV20-1 and TRBJ1-1, with a weak D call TRBD1 (6 bases). Germline loops: CDR1 DFQATT, CDR2 SNEGSKA (reference sequence). The CDR3 sequence is 16 residues long. V was clipped by 5 bases and J by 0 bases, with 19 bases between them.

Only a few counts were recorded for this clonotype. J is TRBJ2-2 and V is TRBV2; D gene ambiguous. Per germline, CDR1 SNHLY and CDR2 FYNNEI. CDR3 length equals 11 residues. With 6 bases removed from V and 1 base from J, the gap between germline ends came to 0 bases. The DNA for the CDR3 is TGTGCCAGCAGGAACACCGGGGAGCTGTTTTTT. The encoded protein is CASRNTGELFF.

In its sample, this clonotype was seen many times. The chain recombines TRBV5-5 with TRBJ2-5, with D perhaps TRBD2 (7 bases). Germline loops: CDR1 SGHKS, CDR2 YYEKEE (reference sequence). V lost 0 bases and J 5 bases, leaving 17 bases between the germline ends. This CDR3 spans 16 amino acids. Here the CDR3 reads CASSLDGGALSETQYF. CDR3 DNA sequence: TGTGCCAGCAGCTTGGATGGGGGGGCGCTTTCTGAGACCCAGTACTTC.

V usage is TRBV12-3 or TRBV12-4 and J usage is TRBJ2-5; D possibly corresponds to TRBD2 (5 bases). This CDR3 spans 14 amino acids. V was clipped by 7 bases and J by 1 base, with 13 bases between them. The DNA for the CDR3 is TGTGCCAGCAACCACCGGGGTCTCCAAGAGACCCAGTACTTC. Protein product: CASNHRGLQETQYF.

In its sample, this clonotype was seen many times. V is TRBV18 and J is TRBJ2-7, with 9 bases identical to TRBD2. The J segment lost 3 bases and the V segment lost 2 bases, leaving 8 bases of the junction unmatched. This CDR3 contains 16 residues. Germline CDR1 and CDR2: KGHSH and LQKENI. The CDR3 DNA sequence: TGTGCCAGCTCACCATGGAGCGGGGGGAGTAACTACGAGCAGTACTTC. Its protein product is CASSPWSGGSNYEQYF. The whole variable domain, remainder taken from reference TRBV18 and TRBJ2-7, is NAGVMQNPRHLVRRRGQEARLRCSPMKGHSHVYWYRQLPEEGLKFMVYLQKENIIDESGMPKERFSAEFPKEGPSILRIQQVVRGDSAAYFCASSPWSGGSNYEQYFGPGTRLTVT.

This clonotype has ten or more counts. This CDR3 reads CSARDSTEDNSPLHF. For the CDR3, the DNA is TGCAGTGCTAGAGATAGTACAGAGGATAATTCACCCCTCCACTTT. The chain uses TRBV20-1 and TRBJ1-6; D not resolved. V lost 0 bases to trimming and J lost 5 bases, with 11 bases between them. The CDR3 length is 15 residues. Germline V CDR1 and CDR2: DFQATT, SNEGSKA (reference sequence).

This clonotype was counted at least ten times. J is TRBJ1-1 and V is TRBV12-3 or TRBV12-4; perhaps TRBD1 as D (5 bases). The CDR3 runs 14 residues. Trimming removed 4 bases from V and 3 bases from J, with 12 bases in between. The CDR3 spells CASSSLGGDTEAFF. For the CDR3, the DNA is TGTGCCAGCAGTTCCTTGGGGGGAGACACTGAAGCTTTCTTT.

The V and J genes are TRBV5-6 and TRBJ1-6, with D possibly being TRBD1 (5 bases). The CDR3 covers 13 residues. CDR1 is SGHDT, CDR2 YYEEEE, per germline. The V end was cut by 1 base, the J end by 10 bases, with 9 bases between. CDR3 sequence (DNA): TGTGCCAGCAGCTTGTCGGGGGTCTCACCCCTCCACTTT. It specifies CASSLSGVSPLHF.

This clonotype was seen a few times. The chain employs TRBV9 and TRBJ1-3, with D perhaps TRBD1 (5 bases). The V end lost 0 bases, the J end lost 5 bases, and 18 bases lay between the germline ends. CDR3 length equals 17 residues. Germline lookup yields CDR1 SGDLS and CDR2 YYNGEE. The CDR3, as DNA: TGTGCCAGCAGCGTAGAAAGCCGACAGCCAGGGCGAAACACCATATATTTT. Its protein product is CASSVESRQPGRNTIYF.

This clonotype was counted at least ten times. This rearrangement joins TRBV18 to TRBJ2-2; D is unclear. Germline V gives CDR1 KGHSH, CDR2 LQKENI. The CDR3 length is 14 residues. The V gene lost 6 bases and the J gene lost 0 bases, with 8 bases spanning the gap. The CDR3 reads CASSYTTNTGELFF. In DNA, the CDR3 is TGTGCCAGCTCTTACACCACGAACACCGGGGAGCTGTTTTTT.

This clonotype was detected many times. J is TRBJ2-3 and V is TRBV6-5; TRBD1 or TRBD2 may be the D gene (5 bases each). The CDR3 contains 13 residues. CDR1 and CDR2 (germline): MNHEY, SVGAGI. V dropped 10 bases and J dropped 6 bases, with 17 bases sitting between them. The CDR3 DNA reads as TGTGCCACATCCAGGGACGCCGAGGATACGCAGTATTTT. Translation: CATSRDAEDTQYF.

This clonotype was recorded many times. The chain uses TRBV12-3 or TRBV12-4 and TRBJ2-7; D not certain. Trimming removed 3 bases at V and 10 bases at J, with 10 bases between. This CDR3 spans 11 amino acids. CDR3 sequence: CASSFGSGQYF. Here the CDR3 DNA reads TGTGCCAGCAGTTTTGGCTCCGGCCAGTACTTC.

This clonotype was detected ten times or more. This chain links TRBV6-1 with TRBJ1-5; no clear D gene. V was pared by 2 bases and J by 7 bases, with 3 bases between. From germline, CDR1 is MNHNS and CDR2 SASEGT. The CDR3 runs 11 residues. The CDR3 bases are TGTGCCAGCAGTGAACGGCAGCCCCAGCATTTT. Translating gives CASSERQPQHF.

This clonotype was detected a few times. The J gene is TRBJ2-7, the V gene TRBV29-1, with 7 bases matching TRBD2. V shed 5 bases and J 1 base; nucleotides not matched to a gene: 2. CDR3 length: 12 residues. Germline loops: CDR1 SQVTM, CDR2 ANQGSEA. CDR3 region: CSVPGGSYEQYF. In DNA form, the CDR3 reads TGCAGCGTTCCCGGGGGGTCCTACGAGCAGTACTTC.

This clonotype was seen many times. CDR3 residues: CASSLPGQGASGELFF. The CDR3 DNA follows: TGTGCCAGCAGCTTACCTGGACAGGGGGCCTCCGGGGAGCTGTTTTTT. The chain carries TRBV7-9 and TRBJ2-2; 11 bases are shared with TRBD1. The V segment lost 2 bases and the J segment 6 bases; nucleotides outside the gene matches: 5. This CDR3 has 16 amino acids. Germline CDR1 is SEHNR and CDR2 is FQNEAQ (reference sequence).

This clonotype was picked up many times. The V call is TRBV12-3 or TRBV12-4, the J call TRBJ2-5, with no clear D. Trimming removed 8 bases at V and 5 bases at J, with 9 bases between. The CDR3 is 11 residues long. CDR3 in amino acids: CASGRMETQYF. The CDR3 DNA reads as TGTGCCAGCGGAAGAATGGAGACCCAGTACTTC.

This clonotype was seen a few times. The chain uses TRBV5-6 and TRBJ2-5; D is possibly TRBD2 (6 bases). CDR3 length: 14 residues. Trimming cost V 0 bases and J 2 bases, with 8 bases left between them. Germline-derived CDR1 and CDR2 are SGHDT and YYEEEE. CDR3 coding DNA: TGTGCCAGCAGCTTGGCCGGGACTCAAGAGACCCAGTACTTC. This sequence encodes CASSLAGTQETQYF.

The sample holds many counts of this clonotype. The chain carries TRBV6-2 or TRBV6-3 and TRBJ1-5; D call uncertain. CDR1 is MNHEY and CDR2 is SVGEGT in the germline V gene. The germline V and J ends were trimmed by 6 bases and 5 bases, with 11 bases remaining between them. This CDR3 is 13 amino acids long. The CDR3 nucleotides are TGTGCCAGCAGGGCGGACGGACATCAGCCCCAGCATTTT. Its protein product is CASRADGHQPQHF.

This clonotype was observed a handful of times. The chain's CDR3 is CAITPGQGRYGYTF. As DNA, the CDR3 is TGTGCCATCACTCCCGGACAGGGACGGTATGGCTACACCTTC. J is TRBJ1-2 and V is TRBV28, with 8 positions matching TRBD1. V shed 10 bases and J 5 bases; nucleotides not matched to a gene: 12. Germline loops: CDR1 MDHEN, CDR2 SYDVKM. The CDR3 spans 14 residues.

Concerning this clonotype itself: A much larger clone lies a single base off, so this may be a read error. The V gene is TRBV7-9, the J gene TRBJ2-1; D gene uncertain. This CDR3 is 11 amino acids long. Germline-derived CDR1 and CDR2 are SEHNR and FQNEAQ (reference sequence). Trimming removed 8 bases at V and 10 bases at J, with 12 bases between. Written as DNA, the CDR3 is TGTGCCAGCCTTGCTATAAAAGAGCAGTTCTTC. Encoded protein: CASLAIKEQFF.

The chain carries TRBV19 and TRBJ1-6, with TRBD1 as a possible D gene (6 bases). In germline, CDR1 is LNHDA, CDR2 SQIVND (reference sequence). The CDR3 sequence is 16 residues long. The ends were cut back, 3 bases at V and 8 bases at J, with 17 bases in the middle. The CDR3 DNA follows: TGTGCCAGTAGTATGAACAGGGCCGGGGGGTATTCACCCCTCCACTTT. It translates to CASSMNRAGGYSPLHF.

The rearrangement joins TRBV5-4 to TRBJ2-3; D might be TRBD2 (5 bases). Germline CDR1 and CDR2: SGHNT and YYREEE (reference sequence). The germline V and J ends were trimmed by 0 bases and 6 bases, with 11 bases remaining between them. The CDR3 is made up of 14 amino acids. This CDR3 is CASSLAKSSDTQYF. For the CDR3, the DNA is TGTGCCAGCAGCTTGGCCAAGTCTAGCGATACGCAGTATTTT.

The chain combines TRBV12-3 or TRBV12-4 with TRBJ2-1; 10 bases map to TRBD1. This CDR3 spans 15 amino acids. Trimming removed 0 bases from V and 9 bases from J; junction bases left unmatched: 5. CDR3 nucleotides: TGTGCCAGCAGTTTAGCGGGGACAGGGGACAGTGAGCAGTTCTTC. Translated: CASSLAGTGDSEQFF.

Concerning this clonotype: A much larger clone lies a single base off, so this may be a read error. CDR3 in DNA: TGTCCCAGCAGCTTTGTGGGGGAACGGGGCGGCACTGAAGCTTTCTTT. Encoded protein: CPSSFVGERGGTEAFF. V usage is TRBV7-2 and J usage is TRBJ1-1; D is perhaps TRBD1 (5 bases). CDR3 size: 16 residues. The germline CDR1 and CDR2 sequences are SGHTA and FQGNSA.